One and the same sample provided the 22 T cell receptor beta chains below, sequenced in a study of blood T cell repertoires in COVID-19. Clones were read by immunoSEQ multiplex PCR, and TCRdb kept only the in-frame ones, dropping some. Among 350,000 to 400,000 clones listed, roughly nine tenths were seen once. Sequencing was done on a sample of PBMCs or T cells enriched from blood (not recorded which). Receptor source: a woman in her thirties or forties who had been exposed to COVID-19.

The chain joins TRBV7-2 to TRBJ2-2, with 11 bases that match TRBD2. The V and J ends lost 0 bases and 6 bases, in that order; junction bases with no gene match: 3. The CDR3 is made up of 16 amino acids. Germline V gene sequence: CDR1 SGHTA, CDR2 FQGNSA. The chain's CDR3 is CASSLASGRAPGELFF. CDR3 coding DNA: TGTGCCAGCAGCTTAGCTAGCGGGAGGGCCCCCGGGGAGCTGTTTTTT.

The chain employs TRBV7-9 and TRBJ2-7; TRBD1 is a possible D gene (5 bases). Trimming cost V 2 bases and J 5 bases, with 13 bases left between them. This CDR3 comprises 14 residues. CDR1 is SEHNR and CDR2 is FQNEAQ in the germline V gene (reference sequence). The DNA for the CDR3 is TGTGCCAGCAGCTTAAGGGGCCCGACCCACGAGCAGTACTTC. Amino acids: CASSLRGPTHEQYF.

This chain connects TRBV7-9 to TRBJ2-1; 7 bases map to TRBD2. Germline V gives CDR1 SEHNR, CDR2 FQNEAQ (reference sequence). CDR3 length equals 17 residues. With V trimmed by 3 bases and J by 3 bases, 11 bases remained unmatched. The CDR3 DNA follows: TGTGCCAGCAGCTTGCCCCCAATTGGCGGGAGCTACAATGAGCAGTTCTTC. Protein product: CASSLPPIGGSYNEQFF.

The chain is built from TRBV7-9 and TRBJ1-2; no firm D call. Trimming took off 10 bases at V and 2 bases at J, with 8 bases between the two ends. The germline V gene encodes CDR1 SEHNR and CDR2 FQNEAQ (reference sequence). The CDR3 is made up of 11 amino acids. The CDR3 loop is CATSINYGYTF. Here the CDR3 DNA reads TGTGCCACGAGCATAAACTATGGCTACACCTTC.

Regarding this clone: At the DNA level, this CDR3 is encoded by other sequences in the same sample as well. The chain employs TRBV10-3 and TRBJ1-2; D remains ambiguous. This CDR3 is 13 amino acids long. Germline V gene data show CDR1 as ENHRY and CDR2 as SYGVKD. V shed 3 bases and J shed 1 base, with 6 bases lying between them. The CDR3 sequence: CAISETVNYGYTF. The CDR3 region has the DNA TGTGCCATCAGTGAAACAGTTAACTATGGCTACACCTTC.

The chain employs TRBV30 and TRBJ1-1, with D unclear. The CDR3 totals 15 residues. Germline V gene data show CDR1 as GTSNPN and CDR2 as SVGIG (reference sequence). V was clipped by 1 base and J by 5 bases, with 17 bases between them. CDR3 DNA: TGTGCCTGGAGTGGCGGCAGCCTGGCGGAGACTGAAGCTTTCTTT. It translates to CAWSGGSLAETEAFF.

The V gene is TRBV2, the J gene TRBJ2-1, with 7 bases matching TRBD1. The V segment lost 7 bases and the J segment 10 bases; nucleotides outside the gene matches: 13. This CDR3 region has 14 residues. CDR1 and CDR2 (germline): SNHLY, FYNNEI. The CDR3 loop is CASTEQGIFGEQFF. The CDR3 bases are TGTGCCAGCACCGAACAGGGGATATTTGGGGAGCAGTTCTTC.

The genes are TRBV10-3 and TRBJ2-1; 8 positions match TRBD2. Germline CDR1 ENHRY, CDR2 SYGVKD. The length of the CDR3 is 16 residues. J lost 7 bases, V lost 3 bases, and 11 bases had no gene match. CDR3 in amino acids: CAISDMRRGAGNEQFF. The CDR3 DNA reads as TGTGCCATCAGTGATATGAGGCGGGGGGCGGGAAATGAGCAGTTCTTC.

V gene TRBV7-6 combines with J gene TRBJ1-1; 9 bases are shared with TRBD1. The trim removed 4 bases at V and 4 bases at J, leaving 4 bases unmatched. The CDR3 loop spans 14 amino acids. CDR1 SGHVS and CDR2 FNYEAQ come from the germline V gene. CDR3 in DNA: TGTGCCAGCAGCTCACAGGGGGCGAGCACTGAAGCTTTCTTT. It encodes CASSSQGASTEAFF.

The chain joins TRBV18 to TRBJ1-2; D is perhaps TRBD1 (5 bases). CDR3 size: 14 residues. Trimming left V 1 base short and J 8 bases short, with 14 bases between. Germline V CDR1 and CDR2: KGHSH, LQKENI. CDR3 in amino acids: CASSPLGRTGGYTF. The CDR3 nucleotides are TGTGCCAGCTCACCACTGGGGCGAACCGGCGGCTACACCTTC. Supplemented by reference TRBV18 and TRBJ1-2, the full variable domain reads NAGVMQNPRHLVRRRGQEARLRCSPMKGHSHVYWYRQLPEEGLKFMVYLQKENIIDESGMPKERFSAEFPKEGPSILRIQQVVRGDSAAYFCASSPLGRTGGYTFGSGTRLTVV.

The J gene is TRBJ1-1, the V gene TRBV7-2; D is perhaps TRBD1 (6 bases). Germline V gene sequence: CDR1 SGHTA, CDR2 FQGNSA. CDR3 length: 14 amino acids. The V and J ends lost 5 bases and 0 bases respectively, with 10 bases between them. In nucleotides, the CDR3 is TGTGCCAGCAGCCCCGACAGGTTGAACACTGAAGCTTTCTTT. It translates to CASSPDRLNTEAFF. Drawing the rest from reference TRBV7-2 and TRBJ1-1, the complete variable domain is GAGVSQSPSNKVTEKGKDVELRCDPISGHTALYWYRQSLGQGLEFLIYFQGNSAPDKSGLPSDRFSAERTGGSVSTLTIQRTQQEDSAVYLCASSPDRLNTEAFFGQGTRLTVV.

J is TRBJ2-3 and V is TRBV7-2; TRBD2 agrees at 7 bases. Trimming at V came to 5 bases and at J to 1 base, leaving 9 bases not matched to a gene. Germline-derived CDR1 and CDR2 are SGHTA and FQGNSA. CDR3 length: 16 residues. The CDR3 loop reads CASSVRGRAGTDTQYF. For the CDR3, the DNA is TGTGCCAGCAGCGTGAGAGGGAGGGCCGGCACAGATACGCAGTATTTT.

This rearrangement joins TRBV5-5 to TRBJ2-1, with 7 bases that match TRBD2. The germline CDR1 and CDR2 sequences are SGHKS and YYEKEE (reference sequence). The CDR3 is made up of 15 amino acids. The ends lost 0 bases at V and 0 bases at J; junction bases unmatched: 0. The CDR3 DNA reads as TGTGCCAGCAGCTTGGGCGGGAGCTCCTACAATGAGCAGTTCTTC. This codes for CASSLGGSSYNEQFF.

CDR3 nucleotides: TGTGCCACCGGAAGTGTCGGGACAGGGCGGGAAAAACTGTTTTTT. Its protein product is CATGSVGTGREKLFF. The chain couples TRBV24-1 to TRBJ1-4, with 9 bases that match TRBD1. CDR3 length: 15 residues. V lost 9 bases, J lost 8 bases, and 12 bases stayed unmatched. Looked up from germline, CDR1 is KGHDR and CDR2 is SFDVKD.

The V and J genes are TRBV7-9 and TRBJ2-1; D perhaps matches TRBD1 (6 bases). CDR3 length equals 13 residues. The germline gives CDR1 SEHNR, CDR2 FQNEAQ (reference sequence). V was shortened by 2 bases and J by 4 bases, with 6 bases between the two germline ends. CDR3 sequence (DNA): TGTGCCAGCAGCTTACAGGGGTACAATGAGCAGTTCTTC. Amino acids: CASSLQGYNEQFF.

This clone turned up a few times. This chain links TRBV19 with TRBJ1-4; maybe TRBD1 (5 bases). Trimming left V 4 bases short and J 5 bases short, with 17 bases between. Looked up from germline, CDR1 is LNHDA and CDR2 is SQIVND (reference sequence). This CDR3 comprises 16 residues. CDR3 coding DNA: TGTGCCAGTAGTAGGGGTGGTGCAGGGAAGAATGAAAAACTGTTTTTT. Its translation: CASSRGGAGKNEKLFF.

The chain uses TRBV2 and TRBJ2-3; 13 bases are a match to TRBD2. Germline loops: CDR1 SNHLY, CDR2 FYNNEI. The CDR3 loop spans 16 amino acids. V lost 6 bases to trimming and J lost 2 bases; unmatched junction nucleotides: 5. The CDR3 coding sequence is TGTGCCAGCAGGCCGGGACTAGCGGGACTCACAGATACGCAGTATTTT. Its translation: CASRPGLAGLTDTQYF.

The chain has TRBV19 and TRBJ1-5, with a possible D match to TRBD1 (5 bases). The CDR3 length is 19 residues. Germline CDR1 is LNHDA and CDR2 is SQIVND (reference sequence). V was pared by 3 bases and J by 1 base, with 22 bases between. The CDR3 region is CASSMRDRTRVWSNQPQHF. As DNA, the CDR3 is TGTGCCAGTAGTATGCGGGACCGGACTAGGGTCTGGAGCAATCAGCCCCAGCATTTT. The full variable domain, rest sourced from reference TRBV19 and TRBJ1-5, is DGGITQSPKYLFRKEGQNVTLSCEQNLNHDAMYWYRQDPGQGLRLIYYSQIVNDFQKGDIAEGYSVSREKKESFPLTVTSAQKNPTAFYLCASSMRDRTRVWSNQPQHFGDGTRLSIL.

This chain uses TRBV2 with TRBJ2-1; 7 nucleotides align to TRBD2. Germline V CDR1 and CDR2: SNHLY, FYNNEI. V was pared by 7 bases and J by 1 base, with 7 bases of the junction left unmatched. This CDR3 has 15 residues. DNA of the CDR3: TGTGCCAGCACCGCGAGCGGGGTTTCCTACAATGAGCAGTTCTTC. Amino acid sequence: CASTASGVSYNEQFF.

The CDR3 is CASSQKTGSYNEQFF. CDR3 sequence (DNA): TGCGCCAGCAGCCAGAAGACAGGGTCCTACAATGAGCAGTTCTTC. The chain links TRBV5-1 to TRBJ2-1, with 7 bases fitting TRBD1. CDR1 and CDR2 from the germline V gene are SGHRS and YFSETQ. The trim removed 4 bases at V and 1 base at J, leaving 5 bases unmatched. The CDR3 spans 15 residues.

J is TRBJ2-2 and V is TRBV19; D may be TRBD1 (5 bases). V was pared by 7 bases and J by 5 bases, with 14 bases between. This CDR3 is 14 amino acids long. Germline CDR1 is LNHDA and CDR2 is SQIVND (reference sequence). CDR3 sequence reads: CASMQGLTTGELFF. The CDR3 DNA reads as TGTGCCAGTATGCAGGGTTTAACTACCGGGGAGCTGTTTTTT.

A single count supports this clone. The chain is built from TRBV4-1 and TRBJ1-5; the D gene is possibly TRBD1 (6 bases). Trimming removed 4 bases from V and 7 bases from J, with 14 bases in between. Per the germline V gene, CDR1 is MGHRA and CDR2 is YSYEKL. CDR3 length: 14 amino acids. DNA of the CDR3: TGCGCCAGCAGCCTAAATACAGGGAACCAGCCCCAGCATTTT. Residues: CASSLNTGNQPQHF.